This entry is about one T cell receptor (beta chain). Its antigen remains unknown. This sample was taken from a study of OX40 agonist ivuxolimab in advanced cancers. Sequencing used immunoSEQ multiplex PCR; TCRdb keeps in-frame clones, though not all of them. The table has 53,000 or so clones, around 81% seen once. The study's findings and limits: Certain nonresponders likewise exhibited a low normalized T-cell clonal expansion.

The sequencing here drew on CD4+ or CD8+ T cells sorted from blood, taken in a trial of the OX40 agonist ivuxolimab. The receptor's source is an adult with an advanced solid tumor such as melanoma, head and neck, liver or kidney cancer.

CDR3 loop: CASSRRTGVNEKLFF. The CDR3 DNA is TGTGCCAGCAGCCGACGGACAGGGGTTAATGAAAAACTGTTTTTT. The chain uses TRBV5-4 and TRBJ1-4; 9 bases line up with TRBD1. Trimming cost V 4 bases and J 4 bases; bases outside gene matches: 5. Looked up from germline, CDR1 is SGHNT and CDR2 is YYREEE (reference sequence). This CDR3 has 15 amino acids.